This TCR beta chain appears in the sequencing data of a study of T cells in Graves' hyperthyroidism and ophthalmopathy. What was amplified from RNA transcripts were TCR beta CDR3 regions. During a first-round RT-PCR of the TCR CDR3, the HTBI primer set was used. TCRdb re-called the multiplex PCR reads through MiXCR, storing one row per CDR3 protein. The sample includes approximately 400,000 distinct CDR3 sequences, around a quarter of them seen just once. Trimming left V 4 bases short and J 2 bases short, with 15 bases between. The germline gives CDR1 GTSNPN, CDR2 SVGIG (reference sequence). The CDR3 consists of 15 residues. Absence of ophthalmopathy progression within 18 months defined stable Graves' hyperthyroidism.

The chain links TRBV30 to TRBJ2-1; D not resolved. Material: blood. This sequence originates from a man aged 50 to 59 with Graves' hyperthyroidism. CDR3 residues: CAWILDGAAYNEQFF. As DNA, the CDR3 is TGTGCCTGGATACTCGACGGAGCCGCCTACAATGAGCAGTTCTTC.